In this sample, the clone carrying this T cell receptor (beta chain) turned up a few times. The antigen is not known. The CDR3 covers 13 residues. V dropped 5 bases and J dropped 8; count of bases not matched to a gene: 8. This sample is part of a study of T-cell memory formation after mild COVID-19. Study information: TCR clusters were mostly donor specific. The study's findings and limits: Mainly CM and EM harbored the contracting CD4+ clones; mainly EMRA harbored the CD8+ ones. Cross-reactive memory appears to have joined, as suggested by some responding clones showing up in pre-infection memory.

TCRdb analysed the 5' RACE reads with MiXCR anew, one entry per CDR3 protein. The sample yields tens of thousands of distinct CDR3 sequences, approximately 9.1% seen once. Material: PBMCs or a T cell subset sorted from them (not recorded which). The chain combines TRBV12-3 or TRBV12-4 with TRBJ1-2; TRBD1 matches at 7 bases. The sequence was collected from an adult woman who had mild COVID-19 (a few samples of this study predate the infection). Cell type and time point are not known. Here the CDR3 DNA reads TGTGCCAGCAGTCCTAATCAGGGGGTGGGCTACACCTTC. Its translation: CASSPNQGVGYTF.